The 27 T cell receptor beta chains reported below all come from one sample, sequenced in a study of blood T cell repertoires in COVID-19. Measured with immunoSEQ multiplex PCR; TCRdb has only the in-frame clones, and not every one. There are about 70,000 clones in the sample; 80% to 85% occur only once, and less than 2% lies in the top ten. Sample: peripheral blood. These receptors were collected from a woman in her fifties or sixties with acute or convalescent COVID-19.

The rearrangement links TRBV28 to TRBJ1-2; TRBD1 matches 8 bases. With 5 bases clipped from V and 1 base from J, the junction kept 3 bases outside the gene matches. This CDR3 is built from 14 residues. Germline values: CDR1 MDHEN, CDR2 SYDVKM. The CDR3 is CASSPDRGNYGYTF. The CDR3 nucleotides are TGTGCCAGCAGTCCAGACAGGGGTAACTATGGCTACACCTTC.

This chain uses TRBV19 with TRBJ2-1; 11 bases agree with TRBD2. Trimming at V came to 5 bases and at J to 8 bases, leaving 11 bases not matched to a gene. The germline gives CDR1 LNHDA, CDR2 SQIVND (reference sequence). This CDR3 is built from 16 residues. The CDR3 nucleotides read TGTGCCAGTAGTCGGATACCTAGCGGGGGGAATTATGAGCAGTTCTTC. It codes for CASSRIPSGGNYEQFF.

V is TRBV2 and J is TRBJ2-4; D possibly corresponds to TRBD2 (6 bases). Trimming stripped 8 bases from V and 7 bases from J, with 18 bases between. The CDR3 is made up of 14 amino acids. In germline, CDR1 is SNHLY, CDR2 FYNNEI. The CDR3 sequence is CASGAGLPPNIQYF. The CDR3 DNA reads TGTGCCAGCGGGGCGGGGCTCCCTCCGAACATTCAGTACTTC.

The CDR3 DNA follows: TGTGCCAGCAGTTTATGGGCAGGGGGTAAGGTCACAGATACGCAGTATTTT. It translates to CASSLWAGGKVTDTQYF. The V call is TRBV28, the J call TRBJ2-3; TRBD1 matches 7 bases. CDR1 and CDR2 (germline): MDHEN, SYDVKM. Trimming removed 0 bases from V and 2 bases from J; junction bases left unmatched: 8. The CDR3 totals 17 residues.

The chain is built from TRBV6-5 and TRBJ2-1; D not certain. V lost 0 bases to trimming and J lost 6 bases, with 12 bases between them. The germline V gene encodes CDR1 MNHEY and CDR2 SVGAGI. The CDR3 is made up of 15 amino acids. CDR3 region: CASSYSLLALNEQFF. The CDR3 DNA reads TGTGCCAGCAGTTACTCCCTTTTAGCCCTCAATGAGCAGTTCTTC.

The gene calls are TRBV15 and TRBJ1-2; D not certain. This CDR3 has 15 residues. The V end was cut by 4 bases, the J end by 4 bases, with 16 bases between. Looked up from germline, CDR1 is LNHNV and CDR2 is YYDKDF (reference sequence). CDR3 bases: TGTGCCACCAGCACCCCGGGATTTTCATCCTATGGCTACACCTTC. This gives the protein CATSTPGFSSYGYTF.

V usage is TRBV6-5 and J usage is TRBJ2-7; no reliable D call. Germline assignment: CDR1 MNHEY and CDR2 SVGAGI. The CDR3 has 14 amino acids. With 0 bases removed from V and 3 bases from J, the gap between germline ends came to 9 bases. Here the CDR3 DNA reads TGTGCCAGCAGTTACTCGACAACTTTCTACGAGCAGTACTTC. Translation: CASSYSTTFYEQYF.

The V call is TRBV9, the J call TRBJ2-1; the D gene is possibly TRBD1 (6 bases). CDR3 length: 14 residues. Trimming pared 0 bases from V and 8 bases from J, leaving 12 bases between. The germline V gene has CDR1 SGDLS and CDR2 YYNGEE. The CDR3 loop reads CASSVASQGYEQFF. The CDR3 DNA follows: TGTGCCAGCAGCGTAGCATCCCAGGGGTATGAGCAGTTCTTC.

CDR3 amino acids: CASSPGHRRGYGYTF. The CDR3 nucleotides are TGTGCCAGCAGCCCGGGACACCGGAGAGGGTATGGCTACACCTTC. This chain uses TRBV5-6 with TRBJ1-2; TRBD1 might be the D (6 bases). CDR3 length equals 15 residues. Germline CDR1 SGHDT, CDR2 YYEEEE. Trimming left V 4 bases short and J 5 bases short, with 18 bases between.

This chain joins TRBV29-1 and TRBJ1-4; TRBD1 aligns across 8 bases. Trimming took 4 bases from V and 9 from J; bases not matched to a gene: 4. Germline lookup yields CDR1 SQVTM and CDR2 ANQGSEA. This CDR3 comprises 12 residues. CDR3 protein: CSVARTGKKLFF. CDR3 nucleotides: TGCAGCGTTGCGCGGACAGGGAAAAAACTGTTTTTT.

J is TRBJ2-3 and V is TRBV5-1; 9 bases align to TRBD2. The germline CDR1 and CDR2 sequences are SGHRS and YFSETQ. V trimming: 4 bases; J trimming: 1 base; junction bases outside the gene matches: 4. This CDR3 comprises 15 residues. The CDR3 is CASSPQRGGTDTQYF. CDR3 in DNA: TGCGCCAGCAGCCCTCAGCGGGGGGGCACAGATACGCAGTATTTT.

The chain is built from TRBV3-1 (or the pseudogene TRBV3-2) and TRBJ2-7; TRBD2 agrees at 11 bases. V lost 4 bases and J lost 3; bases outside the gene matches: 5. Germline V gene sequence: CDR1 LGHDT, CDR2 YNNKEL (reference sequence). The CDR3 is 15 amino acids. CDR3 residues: CASSRGTSGNYEQYF. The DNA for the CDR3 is TGTGCCAGCAGCCGGGGGACTAGCGGCAACTACGAGCAGTACTTC.

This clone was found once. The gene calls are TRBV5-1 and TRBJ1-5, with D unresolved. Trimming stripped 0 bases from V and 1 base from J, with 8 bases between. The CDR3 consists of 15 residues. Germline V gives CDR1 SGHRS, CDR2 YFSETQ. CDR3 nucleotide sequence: TGCGCCAGCAGCTTGGTTCCAGGCAGCAATCAGCCCCAGCATTTT. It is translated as CASSLVPGSNQPQHF.

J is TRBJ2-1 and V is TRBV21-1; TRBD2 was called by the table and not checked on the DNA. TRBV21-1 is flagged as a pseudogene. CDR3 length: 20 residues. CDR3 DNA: TGTGCCAGCAGCAACGGGATTGTACTAGCGATGCGAGCAGAGTACAATGAGCAGTTCTTC. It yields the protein CASSNGIVLAMRAEYNEQFF.

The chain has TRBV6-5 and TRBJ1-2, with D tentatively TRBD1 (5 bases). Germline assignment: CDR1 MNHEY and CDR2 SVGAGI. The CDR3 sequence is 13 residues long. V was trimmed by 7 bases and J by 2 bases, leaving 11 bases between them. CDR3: CASTRAGNYGYTF. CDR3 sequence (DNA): TGTGCCAGCACTAGAGCAGGGAACTATGGCTACACCTTC.

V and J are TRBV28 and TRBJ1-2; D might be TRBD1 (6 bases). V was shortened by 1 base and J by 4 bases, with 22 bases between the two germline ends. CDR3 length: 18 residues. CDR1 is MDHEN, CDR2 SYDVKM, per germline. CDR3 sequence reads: CASSLFLGSGDKSYGYTF. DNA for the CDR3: TGTGCCAGCAGTTTATTCCTTGGGTCCGGGGACAAGTCCTATGGCTACACCTTC.

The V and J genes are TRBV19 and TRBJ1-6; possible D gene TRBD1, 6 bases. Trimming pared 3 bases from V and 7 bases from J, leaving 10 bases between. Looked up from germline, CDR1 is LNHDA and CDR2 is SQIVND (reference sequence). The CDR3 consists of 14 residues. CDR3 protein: CASSILQGNSPLHF. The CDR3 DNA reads TGTGCCAGTAGTATCCTGCAGGGGAATTCACCCCTCCACTTT.

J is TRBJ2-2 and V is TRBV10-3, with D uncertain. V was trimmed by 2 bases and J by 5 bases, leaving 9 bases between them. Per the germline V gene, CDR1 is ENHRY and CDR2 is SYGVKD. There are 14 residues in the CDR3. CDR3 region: CAISEPSKTGELFF. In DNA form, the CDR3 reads TGTGCCATCAGTGAGCCTAGTAAGACCGGGGAGCTGTTTTTT.

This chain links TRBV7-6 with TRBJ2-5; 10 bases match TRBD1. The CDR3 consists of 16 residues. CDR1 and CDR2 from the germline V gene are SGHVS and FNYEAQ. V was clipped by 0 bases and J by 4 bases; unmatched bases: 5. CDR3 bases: TGTGCCAGCAGCTTAGCTGGGACAGGGGCCGGAGAGACCCAGTACTTC. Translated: CASSLAGTGAGETQYF.

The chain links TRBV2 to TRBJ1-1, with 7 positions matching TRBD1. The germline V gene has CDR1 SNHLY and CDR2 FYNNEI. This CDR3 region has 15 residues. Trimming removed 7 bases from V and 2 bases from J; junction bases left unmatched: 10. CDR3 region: CASIRDSRINTEAFF. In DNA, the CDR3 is TGTGCCAGCATCCGGGACAGCCGCATAAACACTGAAGCTTTCTTT. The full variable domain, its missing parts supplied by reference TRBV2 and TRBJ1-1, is EPEVTQTPSHQVTQMGQEVILRCVPISNHLYFYWYRQILGQKVEFLVSFYNNEISEKSEIFDDQFSVERPDGSNFTLKIRSTKLEDSAMYFCASIRDSRINTEAFFGQGTRLTVV.

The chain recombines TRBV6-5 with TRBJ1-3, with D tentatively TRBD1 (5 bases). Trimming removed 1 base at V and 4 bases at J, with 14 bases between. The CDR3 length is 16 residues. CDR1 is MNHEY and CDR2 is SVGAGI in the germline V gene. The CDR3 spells CASSYLRGVGGNTIYF. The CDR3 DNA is TGTGCCAGCAGTTACTTAAGGGGCGTAGGAGGAAACACCATATATTTT.

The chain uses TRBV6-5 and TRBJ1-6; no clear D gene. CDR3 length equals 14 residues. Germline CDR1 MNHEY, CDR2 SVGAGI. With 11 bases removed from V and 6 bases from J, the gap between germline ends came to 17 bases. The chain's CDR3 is CAGAYSSANSPLHF. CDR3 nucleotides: TGTGCCGGCGCATACAGCTCAGCTAATTCACCCCTCCACTTT.

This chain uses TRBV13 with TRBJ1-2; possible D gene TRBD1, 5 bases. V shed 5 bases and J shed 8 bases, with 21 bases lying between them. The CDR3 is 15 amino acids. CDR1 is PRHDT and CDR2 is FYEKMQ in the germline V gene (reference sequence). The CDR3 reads CASSRAVGVSDGYTF. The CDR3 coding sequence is TGTGCCAGCAGCCGAGCCGTAGGGGTTTCAGACGGCTACACCTTC.

CDR3 in amino acids: CASSVDSSGGYEQYF. The CDR3 DNA sequence: TGTGCCAGCAGCGTAGATTCTAGCGGAGGCTACGAGCAGTACTTC. The chain has TRBV9 and TRBJ2-7; 7 bases align to TRBD2. The CDR3 contains 15 residues. Germline CDR1 is SGDLS and CDR2 is YYNGEE. Trimming cost V 0 bases and J 3 bases; bases outside gene matches: 6.

The CDR3 coding sequence is TGTGCCAGTACCGGAGGAACAGGGGTATGGGAAAATGAAAAACTGTTTTTT. It specifies CASTGGTGVWENEKLFF. The J gene is TRBJ1-4, the V gene TRBV19, with 7 positions matching TRBD1. This CDR3 is built from 17 residues. The junction had 16 bases not matched to a gene; V was cut back by 7 bases and J by 5 bases. CDR1 and CDR2 from the germline V gene are LNHDA and SQIVND (reference sequence).

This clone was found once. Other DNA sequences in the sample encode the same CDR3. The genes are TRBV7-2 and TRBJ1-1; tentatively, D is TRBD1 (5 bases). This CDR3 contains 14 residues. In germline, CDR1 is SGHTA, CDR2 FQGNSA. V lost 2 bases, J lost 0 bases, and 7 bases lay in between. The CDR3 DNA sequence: TGTGCCAGCAGCTTACAGGGCATGAACACTGAAGCTTTCTTT. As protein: CASSLQGMNTEAFF.

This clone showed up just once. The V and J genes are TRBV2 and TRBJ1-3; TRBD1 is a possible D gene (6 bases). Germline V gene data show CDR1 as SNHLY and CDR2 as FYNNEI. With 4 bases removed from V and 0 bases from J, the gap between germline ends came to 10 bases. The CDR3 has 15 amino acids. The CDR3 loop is CASSVRGASGNTIYF. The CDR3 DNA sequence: TGTGCCAGCAGTGTACGGGGGGCCTCTGGAAACACCATATATTTT.